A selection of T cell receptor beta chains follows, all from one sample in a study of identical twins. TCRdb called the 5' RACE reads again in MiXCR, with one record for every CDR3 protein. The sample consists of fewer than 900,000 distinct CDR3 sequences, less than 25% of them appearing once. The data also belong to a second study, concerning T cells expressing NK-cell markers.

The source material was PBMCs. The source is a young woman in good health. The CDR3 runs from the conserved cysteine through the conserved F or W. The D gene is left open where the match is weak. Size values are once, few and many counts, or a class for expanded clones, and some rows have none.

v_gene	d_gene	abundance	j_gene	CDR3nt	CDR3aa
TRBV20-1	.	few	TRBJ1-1	TGCAGTGCTAGTGCTCCACTCAAGACTGAAGCTTTCTTT	CSASAPLKTEAFF
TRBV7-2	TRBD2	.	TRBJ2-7	TGTGCCAGCAGCTCCTTAGCGGGAGGATCCGAGCAGTACTTC	CASSSLAGGSEQYF
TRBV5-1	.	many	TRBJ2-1	TGCGCCAGCAGCCCACACGGCAATGAGCAGTTCTTC	CASSPHGNEQFF
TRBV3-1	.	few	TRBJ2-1	TGTGCCAGCAGCCAAGCTAGTTACGATGAGCAGTTCTTC	CASSQASYDEQFF
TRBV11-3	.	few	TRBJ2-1	TGTGCCAGCAGCCCGAACTCGGGTTCTTTTAATGAGCAGTTCTTC	CASSPNSGSFNEQFF
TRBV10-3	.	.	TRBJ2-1	TGTGCCATCAGAAGTAACAGGGACAATGAGCAGTTCTTC	CAIRSNRDNEQFF
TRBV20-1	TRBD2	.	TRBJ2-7	TGCAGTGCAAACCCCACTAGCGCTATCTCGGGGGAGCAGTACTTC	CSANPTSAISGEQYF
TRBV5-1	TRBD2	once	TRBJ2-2	TGCGCCAGCAGCGGCGGACTAGGGAACACCGGGGAGCTGTTTTTT	CASSGGLGNTGELFF
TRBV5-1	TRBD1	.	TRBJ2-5	TGCGCCAGCATTGGGAGAGTATCGGGACAGAGAGAGACCCAGTACTTC	CASIGRVSGQRETQYF
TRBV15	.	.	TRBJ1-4	TGTGCCACCAGCAGAGATGGGAGAGAAAATGAAAAACTGTTTTTT	CATSRDGRENEKLFF
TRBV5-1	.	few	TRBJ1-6	TGCGCCAGCAACCGGGACGAGAGCTCCTATAATTCACCCCTCCACTTT	CASNRDESSYNSPLHF
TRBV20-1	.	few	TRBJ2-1	TGCAGTGCTAAAGGCAGGGGCTCCTACAATGAGCAGTTCTTC	CSAKGRGSYNEQFF
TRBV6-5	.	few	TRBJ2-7	TGTGCCAGCAGTTTGGCAGGGAGGCACGAGCAGTACTTC	CASSLAGRHEQYF
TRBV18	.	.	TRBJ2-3	TGTGCCAGCTCACCATCACAGAGCACAGATACGCAGTATTTT	CASSPSQSTDTQYF
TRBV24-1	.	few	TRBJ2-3	TGTGCCACCAGTGCTCGCAGCCTAGATACGCAGTATTTT	CATSARSLDTQYF
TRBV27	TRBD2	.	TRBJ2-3	TGTGCCAGCAGTTTACGGGGGGTAGAGACAGATACGCAGTATTTT	CASSLRGVETDTQYF
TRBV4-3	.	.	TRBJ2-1	TGCGCCAGCAGCCAAGACTGGGCAGGGGTTGGGCAGTTCTTC	CASSQDWAGVGQFF
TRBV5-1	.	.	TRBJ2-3	TGCGCCAGCAGCCGGCCGGGGGCGGTAGATACGCAGTATTTT	CASSRPGAVDTQYF
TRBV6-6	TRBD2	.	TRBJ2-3	TGTGCCACCCTACGGGGGGGCACAGATACGCAGTATTTT	CATLRGGTDTQYF
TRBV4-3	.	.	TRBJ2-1	TGCGCCAGCAGCCCTCGGGCGTGGGAGGAGGACGATGAGCAGTTCTTC	CASSPRAWEEDDEQFF
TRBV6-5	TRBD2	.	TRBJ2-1	TGTGCCAGCAGTTATGGAGCGGGGGGAGCGTACAATGAGCAGTTCTTC	CASSYGAGGAYNEQFF
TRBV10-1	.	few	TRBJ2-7	TGCGCCAGCAGTGAAGGGGGGTTGAGGGGCGAGCAGTACTTC	CASSEGGLRGEQYF
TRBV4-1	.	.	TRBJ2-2	TGCGCCAGCAGCCAAGATAGAGGGGCCCCTGGCACCGGGGAGCTGTTTTTT	CASSQDRGAPGTGELFF
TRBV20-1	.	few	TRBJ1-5	TGCAGTGCTAGAGGGGTGGGGCGCGATCAGCCCCAGCATTTT	CSARGVGRDQPQHF
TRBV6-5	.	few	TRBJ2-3	TGTGCCAGCAGTTACTCGAGGGCGGGATCTACAGATACGCAGTATTTT	CASSYSRAGSTDTQYF
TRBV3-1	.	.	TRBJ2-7	TGTGCCAGCAGCCGCTTGGCTAACCCACTGGGCGAGCAGTACTTC	CASSRLANPLGEQYF
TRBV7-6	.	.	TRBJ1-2	TGTGCCAGCAGCTTAACTAAAGGGCCGGTGGGAGGCTACACCTTC	CASSLTKGPVGGYTF
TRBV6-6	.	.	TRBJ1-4	TGTGCCAGCAGAGAGAACGAAAAACTGTTTTTT	CASRENEKLFF
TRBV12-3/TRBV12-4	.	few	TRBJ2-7	TGTGCCAGCAGTTTGGGACCTGGGTTCCACGAGCAGTACTTC	CASSLGPGFHEQYF
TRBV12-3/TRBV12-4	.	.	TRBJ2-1	TGTGCCAGCCGCCCACCGGGGAGCAGTGCCTACAATGAGCAGTTCTTC	CASRPPGSSAYNEQFF
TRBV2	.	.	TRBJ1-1	TGTGCCAGCCAGCCGGGGGGAAGCACTGAAGCTTTCTTT	CASQPGGSTEAFF
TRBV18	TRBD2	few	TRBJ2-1	TGTGCCAGCTCAAAGCGGGAGGATATGAATGAGCAGTTCTTC	CASSKREDMNEQFF
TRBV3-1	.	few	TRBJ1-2	TGTGCCAGCAGCCAACTGCGGGCTGGCTACACCTTC	CASSQLRAGYTF
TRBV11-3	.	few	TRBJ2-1	TGTGCCAGCAGCTTAAAACATGAGCAGTTCTTC	CASSLKHEQFF
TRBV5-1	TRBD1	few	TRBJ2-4	TGCGCCAGCAGCCCACAGGGGGCCAAAAACATTCAGTACTTC	CASSPQGAKNIQYF
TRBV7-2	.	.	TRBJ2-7	TGTGCCAGCAGCCCCTGGGGCCTCTCCTACGAGCAGTACTTC	CASSPWGLSYEQYF
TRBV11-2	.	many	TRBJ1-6	TGTGCCAGCAGCTTGGGGCAGGTCTGGCCCAATTCACCCCTCCACTTT	CASSLGQVWPNSPLHF
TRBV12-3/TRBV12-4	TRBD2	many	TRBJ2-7	TGTGCCAGCAGTATTAGACTAGCGGGAACCTACGAGCAGTACTTC	CASSIRLAGTYEQYF
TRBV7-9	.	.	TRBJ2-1	TGTGCCAGCAGCTTACTTCAGTCTAGTGAGCAGTTCTTC	CASSLLQSSEQFF
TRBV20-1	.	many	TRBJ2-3	TGCAGTGCTACTGATCCAGTTTCGGCCTCAGATACGCAGTATTTT	CSATDPVSASDTQYF
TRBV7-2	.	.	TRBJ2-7	TGTGCCAGCAGCTTAGCCACAGGGTCAATCTCCGTCGAGCAGTACTTC	CASSLATGSISVEQYF
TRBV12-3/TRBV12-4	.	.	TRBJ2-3	TGTGCCAGCAGGCCGGGGACGTTCACAGATACGCAGTATTTT	CASRPGTFTDTQYF
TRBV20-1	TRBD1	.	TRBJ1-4	TGCAGTGCTAACAGGGGAGGGACTAATGAAAAACTGTTTTTT	CSANRGGTNEKLFF
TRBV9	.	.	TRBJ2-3	TGTGCCAGCAGCGTCAGGGGGGGACGCGGCACAGATACGCAGTATTTT	CASSVRGGRGTDTQYF